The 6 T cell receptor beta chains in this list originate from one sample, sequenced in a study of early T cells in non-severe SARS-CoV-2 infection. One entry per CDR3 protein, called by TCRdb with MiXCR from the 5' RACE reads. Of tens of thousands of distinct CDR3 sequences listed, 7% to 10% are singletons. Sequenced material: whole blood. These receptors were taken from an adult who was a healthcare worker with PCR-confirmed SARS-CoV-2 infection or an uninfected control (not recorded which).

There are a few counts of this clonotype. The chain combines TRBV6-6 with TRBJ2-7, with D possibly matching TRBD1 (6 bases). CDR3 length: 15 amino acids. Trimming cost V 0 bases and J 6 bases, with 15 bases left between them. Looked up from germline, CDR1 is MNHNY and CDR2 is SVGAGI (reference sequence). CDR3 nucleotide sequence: TGTGCCAGCAGTTACTCGAATGGTCGAGGGGGCGAGCAGTACTTC. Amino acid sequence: CASSYSNGRGGEQYF.

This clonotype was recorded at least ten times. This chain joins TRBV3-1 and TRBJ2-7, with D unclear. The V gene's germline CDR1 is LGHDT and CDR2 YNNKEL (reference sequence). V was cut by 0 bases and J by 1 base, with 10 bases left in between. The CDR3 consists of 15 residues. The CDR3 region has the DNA TGTGCCAGCAGCCAAGATGTTTCAGCTTCCTACGAGCAGTACTTC. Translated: CASSQDVSASYEQYF.

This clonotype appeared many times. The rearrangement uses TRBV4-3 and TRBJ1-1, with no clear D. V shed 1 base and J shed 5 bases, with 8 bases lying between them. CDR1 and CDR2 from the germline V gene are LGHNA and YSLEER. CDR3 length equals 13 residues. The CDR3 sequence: CASSQVRRTEAFF. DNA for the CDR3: TGCGCCAGCAGCCAAGTTCGCCGGACTGAAGCTTTCTTT.

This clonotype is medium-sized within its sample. The chain's CDR3 is CASGKARVGDTQYF. The CDR3 coding sequence is TGTGCCAGCGGGAAGGCCAGGGTCGGAGATACGCAGTATTTT. The chain carries TRBV2 and TRBJ2-3; D may be TRBD1 (5 bases). Germline V gene data show CDR1 as SNHLY and CDR2 as FYNNEI. Trimming took off 8 bases at V and 5 bases at J, with 17 bases between the two ends. The CDR3 sequence is 14 residues long.

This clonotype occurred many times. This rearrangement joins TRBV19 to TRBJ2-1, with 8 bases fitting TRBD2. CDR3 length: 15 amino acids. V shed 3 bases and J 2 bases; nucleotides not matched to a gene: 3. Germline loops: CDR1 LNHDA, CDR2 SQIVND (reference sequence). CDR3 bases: TGTGCCAGTAGTATCACTAGCGGTACCTACAATGAGCAGTTCTTC. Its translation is CASSITSGTYNEQFF.

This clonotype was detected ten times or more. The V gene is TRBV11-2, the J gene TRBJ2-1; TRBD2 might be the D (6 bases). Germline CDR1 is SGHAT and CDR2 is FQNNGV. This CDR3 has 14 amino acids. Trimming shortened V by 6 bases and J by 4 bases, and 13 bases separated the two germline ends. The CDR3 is CASRLRDFYNEQFF. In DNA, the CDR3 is TGTGCCAGCAGATTAAGGGACTTTTACAATGAGCAGTTCTTC. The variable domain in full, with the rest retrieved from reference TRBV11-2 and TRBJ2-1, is EAGVAQSPRYKIIEKRQSVAFWCNPISGHATLYWYQQILGQGPKLLIQFQNNGVVDDSQLPKDRFSAERLKGVDSTLKIQPAKLEDSAVYLCASRLRDFYNEQFFGPGTRLTVL.